These 10 T cell receptor beta chains came from one sample sequenced in a study of a mutant IDH1 vaccine in newly diagnosed glioma. Method: immunoSEQ multiplex PCR; TCRdb's copy keeps in-frame clones and lacks some. The sample records tens of thousands of clones, 82% being singletons. These TCRs are of unknown antigen specificity. Indicated time point: week 5, during vaccination. Mutant IDH1 20-mer peptide, at 300 ug, made up each vaccine dose, with topical imiquimod. The material sequenced was PBMCs, taken from a glioma patient whose treatment included an IDH1 peptide vaccine. Receptors were obtained from a woman in her late teens or twenties with glioma. Some clones in this sample may be carry-over from other donors' samples.

The chain has TRBV12-5 and TRBJ1-5; tentative D call: TRBD1 (5 bases). V was clipped by 7 bases and J by 7 bases, with 17 bases between them. CDR1 and CDR2 from the germline V gene are LGHNT and FRNRAP. There are 14 residues in the CDR3. The CDR3 loop reads CASAPLLGGQPQHF. The CDR3 DNA reads as TGTGCTAGTGCCCCTCTCCTGGGGGGGCAGCCCCAGCATTTT.

The chain links TRBV5-1 to TRBJ2-2; 8 bases are a match to TRBD2. This CDR3 has 16 residues. Trimming cost V 0 bases and J 5 bases; bases outside gene matches: 6. From germline, CDR1 is SGHRS and CDR2 YFSETQ. The CDR3 loop is CASSLAPAGATGELFF. CDR3 DNA sequence: TGCGCCAGCAGCTTGGCCCCAGCGGGGGCAACCGGGGAGCTGTTTTTT.

The rearrangement links TRBV5-1 to TRBJ1-1; unclear D gene. There are 14 residues in the CDR3. Per germline, CDR1 SGHRS and CDR2 YFSETQ. V was clipped by 5 bases and J by 6 bases, with 17 bases between them. CDR3 bases: TGCGCCAGCAGACAAGGGTTCCGCGGGGCTGAAGCTTTCTTT. Its translation: CASRQGFRGAEAFF.

This CDR3 reads CASSLAGQFYGYTF. The CDR3 bases are TGTGCCAGCAGCTTAGCAGGGCAGTTCTATGGCTACACCTTC. The chain employs TRBV7-2 and TRBJ1-2, with D uncertain. The CDR3 contains 14 residues. V lost 0 bases and J 4 bases, leaving 9 bases between the germline ends. Germline assignment: CDR1 SGHTA and CDR2 FQGNSA.

The rearrangement uses TRBV6-6 and TRBJ2-7; D possibly corresponds to TRBD2 (5 bases). The V end lost 7 bases, the J end lost 0 bases, and 13 bases lay between the germline ends. CDR1 is MNHNY and CDR2 is SVGAGI in the germline V gene (reference sequence). The CDR3 covers 14 residues. Written as DNA, the CDR3 is TGTGCCAGCACCCCGGACGGGAACTCCTACGAGCAGTACTTC. Translated: CASTPDGNSYEQYF.

In nucleotides, the CDR3 is TGTGCCAGCAGCTTGAGGCTAGCGGGAGCCTTTAAAGAGACCCAGTACTTC. Translated: CASSLRLAGAFKETQYF. The chain links TRBV5-6 to TRBJ2-5; 10 bases are shared with TRBD2. The ends lost 1 base at V and 3 bases at J; junction bases unmatched: 9. This CDR3 spans 17 amino acids. CDR1 and CDR2 from the germline V gene are SGHDT and YYEEEE.

This clone showed up just a few times. The chain couples TRBV4-1 to TRBJ1-1; TRBD1 matches at 7 bases. This CDR3 contains 15 residues. In germline, CDR1 is MGHRA, CDR2 YSYEKL. J lost 4 bases, V lost 2 bases, and 7 bases had no gene match. CDR3 amino acids: CASSQTSAGGTEAFF. CDR3 nucleotides: TGCGCCAGCAGCCAAACAAGTGCAGGGGGCACTGAAGCTTTCTTT.

The V call is TRBV25-1, the J call TRBJ1-3; D is uncertain. This CDR3 contains 12 residues. The V end lost 1 base, the J end lost 4 bases, and 2 bases lay between the germline ends. Per germline, CDR1 MGHDK and CDR2 SYGVNS. This CDR3 is CASSEWGNTIYF. As DNA, the CDR3 is TGTGCCAGCAGTGAATGGGGAAACACCATATATTTT.

The CDR3 spells CATSSRDAEETQYF. CDR3 DNA: TGTGCCACCAGCAGCCGGGACGCCGAAGAGACCCAGTACTTC. This chain joins TRBV15 and TRBJ2-5; D is tentatively TRBD1 or TRBD2 (5 bases each). CDR1 is LNHNV, CDR2 YYDKDF, per germline (reference sequence). The CDR3 totals 14 residues. The germline V and J ends were trimmed by 3 bases and 3 bases, with 11 bases remaining between them.

This CDR3 is CASSPRGSSYNSPLHF. CDR3 DNA: TGTGCCAGCTCACCCAGGGGATCCTCCTATAATTCACCCCTCCACTTT. The V and J genes are TRBV18 and TRBJ1-6; a weak D match, TRBD1 (6 bases). The V and J ends lost 3 bases and 0 bases respectively, with 9 bases between them. CDR1 is KGHSH and CDR2 is LQKENI in the germline V gene. The CDR3 has 16 residues. Looking up the rest from reference TRBV18 and TRBJ1-6 gives the full variable domain: NAGVMQNPRHLVRRRGQEARLRCSPMKGHSHVYWYRQLPEEGLKFMVYLQKENIIDESGMPKERFSAEFPKEGPSILRIQQVVRGDSAAYFCASSPRGSSYNSPLHFGNGTRLTVT.